Listed below are T cell receptor beta chains from one sample, sequenced in a study of T cells expressing NK-cell markers. For each CDR3 protein, TCRdb gives one entry from its re-call of the 5' RACE reads, without DNA. The record lists approximately 170,000 distinct CDR3 sequences, of which the ten most abundant hold 20%. Sequencing used blood T cells: a sorted CD56 or NKG2C T cell subset, CD4+ or CD8+ T cells, or bulk PBMC T cells (not recorded which). The receptors stem from a man between 18 and 69 years old in good health. Each CDR3 is given with its conserved first and last residue.

CDR3,V,J
CASSLAGYQETQYF,TRBV7-8,TRBJ2-5
CASSQVPSGAGELFF,TRBV14,TRBJ2-2
CSVGQGDGGYTF,TRBV29-1,TRBJ1-2
CASSLRRQHSPIYEQYF,TRBV12-3/TRBV12-4,TRBJ2-7
CASSMGRGTEAFF,TRBV7-9,TRBJ1-1
CASSLDVNSPLHF,TRBV11-2,TRBJ1-6
CASSKRGGLNEQYF,TRBV6-1,TRBJ2-7
CSARDSPEQYF,TRBV20-1,TRBJ2-7
CASSLPRLAGKTDTQYF,TRBV11-2,TRBJ2-3
CASSATGPNQPQHF,TRBV6-1,TRBJ1-5
CASSYNGLAFNSPLHF,TRBV6-5,TRBJ1-6
CASSSGGGGTGELFF,TRBV27,TRBJ2-2
CASSAAATGWNYGYTF,TRBV9,TRBJ1-2
CASSPQLPTGGLGYEQYF,TRBV4-1,TRBJ2-7
CASRTTGLRSYEQYF,TRBV27,TRBJ2-7